The next 23 T cell receptor beta chains were all read from a single sample in a study of OX40 agonist ivuxolimab in advanced cancers. Assay used: immunoSEQ multiplex PCR; TCRdb lists only in-frame clones, some missing. The data show under 80,000 clones, around nine tenths seen once. The sequences come from CD4+ or CD8+ T cells sorted from blood, collected in a trial of the OX40 agonist ivuxolimab. These receptors came from an adult with an advanced solid tumor such as melanoma, head and neck, liver or kidney cancer.

The chain links TRBV19 to TRBJ2-4; a weak D match, TRBD1 (6 bases). CDR1 is LNHDA and CDR2 is SQIVND in the germline V gene (reference sequence). The CDR3 has 16 amino acids. Trimming cost V 9 bases and J 0 bases, with 18 bases left between them. CDR3 sequence: CASQPSGDRAKNIQYF. DNA of the CDR3: TGTGCCAGCCAACCCTCAGGGGATCGAGCCAAAAACATTCAGTACTTC.

The chain uses TRBV12-5 and TRBJ1-1; no firm D call. In germline, CDR1 is LGHNT, CDR2 FRNRAP. The CDR3 loop spans 13 amino acids. Trimming removed 0 bases from V and 7 bases from J, with 9 bases in between. CDR3: CASGLVDNGEAFF. Written as DNA, the CDR3 is TGTGCTAGTGGTTTGGTAGATAATGGTGAAGCTTTCTTT.

This chain joins TRBV5-1 and TRBJ2-5, with 13 bases aligning to TRBD2. This CDR3 has 14 residues. V shed 0 bases, J shed 7 bases, and the junction held 0 bases outside the gene matches. Germline CDR1 reads SGHRS; CDR2 reads YFSETQ. CDR3 residues: CASSLGLAGGTQYF. The CDR3 DNA sequence: TGCGCCAGCAGCTTGGGACTAGCGGGGGGGACCCAGTACTTC.

In its sample, this clone was seen once. The chain employs TRBV18 and TRBJ2-2, with TRBD2 identical over 11 bases. This CDR3 is built from 18 residues. The trim removed 7 bases at V and 1 base at J, leaving 11 bases unmatched. Per germline, CDR1 KGHSH and CDR2 LQKENI. The CDR3 sequence is CASFNTPGTSGNTGELFF. CDR3 nucleotide sequence: TGTGCCAGCTTCAACACACCCGGGACTAGCGGGAACACCGGGGAGCTGTTTTTT.

V usage is TRBV29-1 and J usage is TRBJ1-1; the match to TRBD1 covers 7 bases. Germline trimming cut 3 bases from V and 0 bases from J; bases unmatched to any gene: 1. The CDR3 covers 13 residues. The germline gives CDR1 SQVTM, CDR2 ANQGSEA. The CDR3 reads CSVEGQLNTEAFF. The DNA of the CDR3 is TGCAGCGTTGAGGGACAGTTGAACACTGAAGCTTTCTTT. Supplemented by reference TRBV29-1 and TRBJ1-1, the full variable domain reads SAVISQKPSRDICQRGTSLTIQCQVDSQVTMMFWYRQQPGQSLTLIATANQGSEATYESGFVIDKFPISRPNLTFSTLTVSNMSPEDSSIYLCSVEGQLNTEAFFGQGTRLTVV.

This clone came up once. The V and J genes are TRBV18 and TRBJ2-1; 10 bases agree with TRBD2. This CDR3 is 15 amino acids long. V trimming: 2 bases; J trimming: 8 bases; junction bases outside the gene matches: 6. Germline V gives CDR1 KGHSH, CDR2 LQKENI. The CDR3 DNA reads as TGTGCCAGCTCACCAGGGCTAGCGGGGGTGGATGAGCAGTTCTTC. It encodes CASSPGLAGVDEQFF.

With respect to this clone: Other DNA variants within this sample encode the same CDR3. The gene calls are TRBV11-1 and TRBJ2-2; 7 nucleotides agree with TRBD2. This CDR3 spans 16 amino acids. The J segment lost 4 bases and the V segment lost 5 bases, leaving 10 bases of the junction unmatched. CDR1 and CDR2 from the germline V gene are SGHAT and FQDESV (reference sequence). The CDR3 loop is CASSPRLAGLTGELFF. The CDR3 coding sequence is TGTGCCAGCAGCCCACGACTAGCAGGCCTCACCGGGGAGCTGTTTTTT.

The genes are TRBV5-4 and TRBJ2-7; 12 nucleotides align to TRBD2. The CDR3 extends over 16 amino acids. The V gene end was trimmed by 0 bases and the J gene end by 4 bases; junction bases not matched to a gene: 5. Looked up from germline, CDR1 is SGHNT and CDR2 is YYREEE (reference sequence). The CDR3 sequence: CASSLGGGTSGYEQYF. CDR3 bases: TGTGCCAGCAGCTTGGGAGGAGGGACTAGCGGGTACGAGCAGTACTTC.

This chain connects TRBV14 to TRBJ2-3, with D uncertain. Looked up from germline, CDR1 is SGHDN and CDR2 is FVKESK. V dropped 0 bases and J dropped 8 bases, with 15 bases sitting between them. The CDR3 is 15 residues long. Here the CDR3 reads CASSQESRVGVTQYF. The CDR3 DNA reads as TGTGCCAGCAGCCAAGAATCAAGGGTTGGGGTTACGCAGTATTTT.

J is TRBJ2-7 and V is TRBV5-1, with D possibly being TRBD1 (6 bases). V shed 2 bases and J shed 4 bases, with 7 bases lying between them. CDR1 SGHRS and CDR2 YFSETQ come from the germline V gene. This CDR3 has 12 residues. The CDR3 reads CASSLTGYEQYF. DNA of the CDR3: TGCGCCAGCAGCTTAACAGGGTACGAGCAGTACTTC. Combining the CDR3 with reference TRBV5-1 and TRBJ2-7 gives the whole variable domain KAGVTQTPRYLIKTRGQQVTLSCSPISGHRSVSWYQQTPGQGLQFLFEYFSETQRNKGNFPGRFSGRQFSNSRSEMNVSTLELGDSALYLCASSLTGYEQYFGPGTRLTVT.

The J gene is TRBJ2-3, the V gene TRBV9; TRBD2 matches at 7 bases. CDR1 and CDR2 from the germline V gene are SGDLS and YYNGEE. The CDR3 has 17 amino acids. Germline trimming cut 2 bases from V and 4 bases from J; bases unmatched to any gene: 13. This CDR3 is CASSVTPPGGLADTQYF. The CDR3 nucleotides read TGTGCCAGCAGCGTCACCCCGCCGGGGGGTCTGGCAGATACGCAGTATTTT.

The rearrangement uses TRBV30 and TRBJ1-5; D is perhaps TRBD1 (5 bases). From germline, CDR1 is GTSNPN and CDR2 SVGIG (reference sequence). The V end lost 3 bases, the J end lost 0 bases, and 9 bases lay between the germline ends. This CDR3 is 14 amino acids long. CDR3 bases: TGTGCCTGGAGCGACAGATATAGCAATCAGCCCCAGCATTTT. Its translation is CAWSDRYSNQPQHF.

This chain uses TRBV19 with TRBJ1-2; TRBD1 agrees at 7 bases. J lost 7 bases, V lost 5 bases, and 10 bases had no gene match. Germline values: CDR1 LNHDA, CDR2 SQIVND (reference sequence). The CDR3 length is 14 residues. The CDR3: CASSADRAQGGYTF. In nucleotides, the CDR3 is TGTGCCAGTAGTGCAGACAGGGCCCAGGGTGGCTACACCTTC.

This chain connects TRBV7-8 to TRBJ1-1, with D hard to call. CDR1 is SGHVS, CDR2 FQNEAQ, per germline. Between the trimmed V and J ends, which lost 4 bases and 1 base, there was a span of 7 bases. The CDR3 is 13 amino acids. The CDR3: CASSYDPNTEAFF. The CDR3 DNA follows: TGTGCCAGCAGCTACGACCCGAACACTGAAGCTTTCTTT.

The chain employs TRBV7-2 and TRBJ2-4, with 10 bases identical to TRBD2. There are 14 residues in the CDR3. Trimming took 4 bases from V and 6 from J; bases not matched to a gene: 3. Looked up from germline, CDR1 is SGHTA and CDR2 is FQGNSA. The CDR3 region has the DNA TGTGCCAGCAGCTCTAGCGGGAGAGGAAACATTCAGTACTTC. Translated, it gives CASSSSGRGNIQYF.

The CDR3 bases are TGTGCCAGCAGTGGGGGTGACGCAGGGCGACAAGGCTACACCTTC. This sequence encodes CASSGGDAGRQGYTF. The chain combines TRBV6-1 with TRBJ1-2; TRBD1 is a possible D gene (5 bases). Trimming removed 4 bases from V and 8 bases from J, with 20 bases in between. Per the germline V gene, CDR1 is MNHNS and CDR2 is SASEGT. CDR3 length equals 15 residues.

This chain connects TRBV11-2 to TRBJ2-3, with D hard to call. V was pared by 6 bases and J by 8 bases, with 12 bases between. CDR1 and CDR2 from the germline V gene are SGHAT and FQNNGV. The CDR3 spans 12 residues. CDR3 bases: TGTGCCAGCAGTTCAAATTCGGGTACGCAGTATTTT. It specifies CASSSNSGTQYF.

This chain connects TRBV6-6 to TRBJ2-5, with D possibly being TRBD1 or TRBD2 (6 bases each). V shed 7 bases and J shed 4 bases, with 19 bases lying between them. The CDR3 is made up of 15 amino acids. Per germline, CDR1 MNHNY and CDR2 SVGAGI (reference sequence). The CDR3 here is CASTRQEGSAETQYF. The DNA of the CDR3 is TGTGCCAGCACCAGACAGGAGGGGTCGGCAGAGACCCAGTACTTC.

The genes are TRBV20-1 and TRBJ2-1; 7 bases match TRBD1. V was pared by 7 bases and J by 8 bases, with 5 bases of the junction left unmatched. Germline lookup yields CDR1 DFQATT and CDR2 SNEGSKA (reference sequence). This CDR3 region has 11 residues. The CDR3 spells CSVDRVYEQFF. In DNA, the CDR3 is TGCAGTGTTGACAGGGTCTATGAGCAGTTCTTC.

This chain uses TRBV6-5 with TRBJ2-5; D call uncertain. V shed 2 bases and J shed 7 bases, with 20 bases lying between them. The CDR3 extends over 16 amino acids. Germline-derived CDR1 and CDR2 are MNHEY and SVGAGI. The CDR3 region is CASSYPLDIADATQYF. The CDR3 DNA reads as TGTGCCAGCAGTTACCCCCTTGACATCGCCGATGCGACCCAGTACTTC.

The V and J genes are TRBV5-1 and TRBJ1-1; no clear D gene. The germline V gene has CDR1 SGHRS and CDR2 YFSETQ. Trimming shortened V by 0 bases and J by 1 base, and 10 bases separated the two germline ends. The CDR3 length is 15 residues. In DNA, the CDR3 is TGCGCCAGCAGCTTGGATCCCAGCTCGAACACTGAAGCTTTCTTT. As protein: CASSLDPSSNTEAFF.

The J gene is TRBJ1-1, the V gene TRBV5-3; the D is unclear. TRBV5-3 is identified as an open reading frame with a role that is uncertain. The CDR3 runs 13 residues. V was cut by 6 bases and J by 5 bases, with 14 bases left in between. CDR3 residues: CARKVRARTEAFF. The CDR3 bases are TGTGCCAGAAAAGTGAGGGCGCGAACTGAAGCTTTCTTT.

This clone was seen a single time. This chain connects TRBV18 to TRBJ1-6; 10 bases agree with TRBD1. The J segment lost 9 bases and the V segment lost 6 bases, leaving 2 bases of the junction unmatched. Per germline, CDR1 KGHSH and CDR2 LQKENI. The CDR3 covers 13 residues. CDR3 sequence: CASSGTGVSPLHF. CDR3 nucleotides: TGTGCCAGCTCTGGGACAGGGGTTTCACCCCTCCACTTT.